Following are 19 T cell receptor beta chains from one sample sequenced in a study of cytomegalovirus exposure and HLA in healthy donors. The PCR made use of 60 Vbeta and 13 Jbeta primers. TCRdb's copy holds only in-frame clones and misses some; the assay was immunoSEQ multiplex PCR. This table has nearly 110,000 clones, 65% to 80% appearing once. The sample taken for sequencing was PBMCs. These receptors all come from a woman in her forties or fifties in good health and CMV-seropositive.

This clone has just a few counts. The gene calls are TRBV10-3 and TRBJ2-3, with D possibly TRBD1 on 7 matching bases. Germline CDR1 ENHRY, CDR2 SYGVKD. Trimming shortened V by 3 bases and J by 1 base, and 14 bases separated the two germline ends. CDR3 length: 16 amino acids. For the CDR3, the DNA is TGTGCCATCAGTGACCCCAGGGGGGAAGGCACAGATACGCAGTATTTT. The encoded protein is CAISDPRGEGTDTQYF.

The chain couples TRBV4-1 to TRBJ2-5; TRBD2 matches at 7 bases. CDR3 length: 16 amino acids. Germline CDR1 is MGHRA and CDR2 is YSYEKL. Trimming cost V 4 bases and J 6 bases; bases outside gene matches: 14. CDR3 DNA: TGCGCCAGCAGCCTAAGACTAGCTTGGGGGGTACAGACCCAGTACTTC. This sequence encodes CASSLRLAWGVQTQYF.

The CDR3 loop reads CASSPSRAATNEKLFF. The DNA for the CDR3 is TGTGCCAGCTCACCGTCCAGGGCTGCAACTAATGAAAAACTGTTTTTT. V is TRBV18 and J is TRBJ1-4, with D perhaps TRBD1 (5 bases). The germline V and J ends were trimmed by 3 bases and 0 bases, with 11 bases remaining between them. Germline CDR1 KGHSH, CDR2 LQKENI. The CDR3 is 16 residues long.

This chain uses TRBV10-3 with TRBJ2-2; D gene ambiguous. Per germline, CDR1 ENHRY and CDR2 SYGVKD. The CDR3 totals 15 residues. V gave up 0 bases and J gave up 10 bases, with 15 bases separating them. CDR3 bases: TGTGCCATCAGTGAGTCGCCCTTCGCGTATGAGGAGCTGTTTTTT. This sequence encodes CAISESPFAYEELFF.

For the CDR3, the DNA is TGCAGCGTTGGGGCAGCTGTTTACAATGAGCAGTTCTTC. This codes for CSVGAAVYNEQFF. The V gene is TRBV29-1, the J gene TRBJ2-1; unclear D gene. The CDR3 consists of 13 residues. V lost 4 bases to trimming and J lost 4 bases, with 11 bases between them. Germline-derived CDR1 and CDR2 are SQVTM and ANQGSEA.

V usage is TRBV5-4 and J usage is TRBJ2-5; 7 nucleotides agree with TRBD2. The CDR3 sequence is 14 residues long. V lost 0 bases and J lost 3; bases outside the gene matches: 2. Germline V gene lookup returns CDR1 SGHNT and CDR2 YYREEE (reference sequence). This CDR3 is CASSLVAGEETQYF. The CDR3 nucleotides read TGTGCCAGCAGCTTGGTGGCGGGGGAAGAGACCCAGTACTTC.

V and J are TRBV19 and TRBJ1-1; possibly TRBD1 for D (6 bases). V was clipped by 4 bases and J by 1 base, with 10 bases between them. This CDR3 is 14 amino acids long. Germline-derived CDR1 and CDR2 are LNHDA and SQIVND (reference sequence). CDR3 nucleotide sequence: TGTGCCAGTAGTACCGGACAGACGAACACTGAAGCTTTCTTT. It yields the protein CASSTGQTNTEAFF.

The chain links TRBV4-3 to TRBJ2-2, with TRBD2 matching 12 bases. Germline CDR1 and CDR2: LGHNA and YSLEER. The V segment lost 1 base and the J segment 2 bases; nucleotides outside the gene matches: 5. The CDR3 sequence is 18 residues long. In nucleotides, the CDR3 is TGCGCCAGCAGCCAAGCTCTAGCGGGGGGGCGAAACACCGGGGAGCTGTTTTTT. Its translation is CASSQALAGGRNTGELFF.

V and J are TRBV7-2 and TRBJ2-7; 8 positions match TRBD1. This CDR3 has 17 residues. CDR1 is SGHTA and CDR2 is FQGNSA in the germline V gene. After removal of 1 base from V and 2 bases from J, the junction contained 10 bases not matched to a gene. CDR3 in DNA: TGTGCCAGCAGCTTAGGATTATTCGGGACAGGAGCCTACGAGCAGTACTTC. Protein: CASSLGLFGTGAYEQYF.

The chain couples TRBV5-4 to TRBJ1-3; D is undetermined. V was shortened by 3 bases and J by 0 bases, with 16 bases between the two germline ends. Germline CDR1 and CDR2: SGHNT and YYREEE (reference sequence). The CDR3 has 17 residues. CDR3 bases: TGTGCCAGCAGCTCCGGGTTCGATCTGGGCTCTGGAAACACCATATATTTT. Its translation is CASSSGFDLGSGNTIYF.

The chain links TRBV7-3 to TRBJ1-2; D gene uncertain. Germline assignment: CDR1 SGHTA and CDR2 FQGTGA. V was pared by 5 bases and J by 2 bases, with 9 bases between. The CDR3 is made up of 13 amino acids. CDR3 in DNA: TGTGCCAGCAGCCAGCAGGAAAACTATGGCTACACCTTC. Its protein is CASSQQENYGYTF.

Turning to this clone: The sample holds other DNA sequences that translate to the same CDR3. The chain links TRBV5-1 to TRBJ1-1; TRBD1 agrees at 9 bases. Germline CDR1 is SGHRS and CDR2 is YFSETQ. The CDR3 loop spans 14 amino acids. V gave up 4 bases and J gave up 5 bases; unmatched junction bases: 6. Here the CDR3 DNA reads TGCGCCAGCAGCCCACAGGGGGCTGGAACTGAAGCTTTCTTT. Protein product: CASSPQGAGTEAFF.

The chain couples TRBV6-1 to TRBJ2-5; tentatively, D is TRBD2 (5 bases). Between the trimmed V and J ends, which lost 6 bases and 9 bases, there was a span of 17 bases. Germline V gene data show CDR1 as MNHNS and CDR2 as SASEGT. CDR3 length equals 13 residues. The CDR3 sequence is CASRPVWARAQYF. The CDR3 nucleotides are TGTGCCAGCAGGCCGGTTTGGGCGAGGGCCCAGTACTTC.

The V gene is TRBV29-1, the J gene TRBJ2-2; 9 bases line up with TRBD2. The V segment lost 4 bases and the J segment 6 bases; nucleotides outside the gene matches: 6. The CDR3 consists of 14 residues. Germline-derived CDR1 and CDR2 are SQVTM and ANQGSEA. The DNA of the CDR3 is TGCAGCGTTGGGGGCGGGGGGGCCGCCGGGGAGCTGTTTTTT. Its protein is CSVGGGGAAGELFF.

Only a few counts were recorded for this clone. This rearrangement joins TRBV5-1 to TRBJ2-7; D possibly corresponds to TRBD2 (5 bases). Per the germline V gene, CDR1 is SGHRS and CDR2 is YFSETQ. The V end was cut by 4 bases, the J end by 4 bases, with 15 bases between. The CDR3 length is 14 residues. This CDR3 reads CASSPTASGYEQYF. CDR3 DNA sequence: TGCGCCAGCAGCCCTACAGCCTCGGGGTACGAGCAGTACTTC.

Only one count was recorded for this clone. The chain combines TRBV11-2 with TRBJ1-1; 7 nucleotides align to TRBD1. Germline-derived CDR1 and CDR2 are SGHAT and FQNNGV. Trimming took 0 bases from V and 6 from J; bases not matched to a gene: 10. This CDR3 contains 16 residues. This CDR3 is CASSLDQGGDGAEAFF. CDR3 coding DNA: TGTGCCAGCAGCTTAGATCAGGGGGGCGATGGGGCTGAAGCTTTCTTT.

CDR3 amino acids: CASSLAASGLYNEQFF. Written as DNA, the CDR3 is TGCGCCAGCAGCTTGGCCGCTAGCGGCTTATACAATGAGCAGTTCTTC. The rearrangement joins TRBV5-1 to TRBJ2-1; 7 bases agree with TRBD2. Germline V CDR1 and CDR2: SGHRS, YFSETQ. The trim removed 0 bases at V and 4 bases at J, leaving 7 bases unmatched. CDR3 length: 16 residues.

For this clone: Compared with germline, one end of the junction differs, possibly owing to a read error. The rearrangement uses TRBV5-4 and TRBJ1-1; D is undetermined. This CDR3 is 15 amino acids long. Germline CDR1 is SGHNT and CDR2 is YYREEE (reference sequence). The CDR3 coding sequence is TGTGCCAGCAGCCCAGACCCCGTCGGGAACACTGAAGCCTTCTTT. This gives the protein CASSPDPVGNTEAFF.

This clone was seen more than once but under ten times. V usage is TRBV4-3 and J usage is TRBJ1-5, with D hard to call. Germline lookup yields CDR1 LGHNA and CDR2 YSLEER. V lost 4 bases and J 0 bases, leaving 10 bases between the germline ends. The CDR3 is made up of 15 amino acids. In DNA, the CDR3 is TGCGCCAGCAGCCTCGACACCTATAGCAATCAGCCCCAGCATTTT. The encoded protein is CASSLDTYSNQPQHF.